A selection of T cell receptor beta chains follows, all from one sample in a study of T cells in Graves' hyperthyroidism and ophthalmopathy. One entry per CDR3 protein, called by TCRdb with MiXCR from the multiplex PCR reads. The repertoire holds hundreds of thousands of distinct CDR3 sequences, with 46% as singletons. The source material was peripheral blood or thyroid tissue (not recorded which). The source of these receptors is a woman aged 18-29 years with Graves' hyperthyroidism. CDR3s leave out the opening cysteine and the closing phenylalanine or tryptophan. D genes are given only for firm matches.

D gene | V gene | CDR3 protein
. | TRBV11-2 | ASSLEHMNTEAF
TRBD2 | TRBV2 | ASSEREGTDTQY
. | TRBV6-5 | ASSFFSGTDTQY
. | TRBV7-8 | ASSLRTLANEKLF
. | TRBV2 | ASRSTFNCF
. | TRBV6-5 | TGDYGYT
TRBD1 | TRBV25-1 | ASSEWGQGFNSPLH
. | TRBV20-1 | SASRPGRSTGELF
. | TRBV19 | ASCRSGYSNQPQH
. | TRBV7-3 | ASSSPWGSESTGELF
TRBD1 | TRBV7-2 | ASSQVQGELF
. | TRBV20-1 | SAREEKDYGYT
. | TRBV6-5 | ASSNSRRDGEQY
. | TRBV7-2 | ASSLGPGVGAF
. | TRBV7-2 | ASSLSYRDSNQPQH
. | TRBV24-1 | ATSAKPGRESGYT
. | TRBV7-1 | ASSSSAGELF
. | TRBV7-2 | ARLAGSPNYEQY
. | TRBV20-1 | SPREGNTEAF
. | TRBV7-9 | ASSQPGRAGGTNYGYT
. | TRBV20-1 | SARDTGTNEKLF
TRBD1 | TRBV10-3 | ASSDRGEQPQH